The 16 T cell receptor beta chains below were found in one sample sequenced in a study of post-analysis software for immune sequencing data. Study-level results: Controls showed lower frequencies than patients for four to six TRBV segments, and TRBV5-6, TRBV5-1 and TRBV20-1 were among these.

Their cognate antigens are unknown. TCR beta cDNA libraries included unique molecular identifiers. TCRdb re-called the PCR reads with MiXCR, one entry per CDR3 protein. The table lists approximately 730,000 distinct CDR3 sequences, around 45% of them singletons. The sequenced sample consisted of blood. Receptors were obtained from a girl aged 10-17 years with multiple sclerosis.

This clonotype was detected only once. The CDR3 loop reads CASSATFGETQYF. CDR3 nucleotide sequence: TGTGCCAGCAGTGCGACCTTCGGAGAGACCCAGTACTTC. This chain links TRBV27 with TRBJ2-5; no firm D call. Between the trimmed V and J ends, which lost 5 bases and 4 bases, there was a span of 11 bases. Looked up from germline, CDR1 is MNHEY and CDR2 is SMNVEV (reference sequence). This CDR3 is 13 amino acids long.

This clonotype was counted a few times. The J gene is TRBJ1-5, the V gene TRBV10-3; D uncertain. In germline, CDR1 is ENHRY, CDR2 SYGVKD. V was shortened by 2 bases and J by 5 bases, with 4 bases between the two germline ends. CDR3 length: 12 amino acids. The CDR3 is CAISEGDQPQHF. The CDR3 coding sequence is TGTGCCATCAGTGAGGGGGATCAGCCCCAGCATTTT.

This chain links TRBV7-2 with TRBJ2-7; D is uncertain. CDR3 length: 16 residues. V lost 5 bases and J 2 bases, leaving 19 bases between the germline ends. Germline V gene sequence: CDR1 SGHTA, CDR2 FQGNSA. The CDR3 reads CASSTEPRAKPYEQYF. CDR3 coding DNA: TGTGCCAGCAGCACCGAACCCCGGGCCAAACCCTACGAGCAGTACTTC.

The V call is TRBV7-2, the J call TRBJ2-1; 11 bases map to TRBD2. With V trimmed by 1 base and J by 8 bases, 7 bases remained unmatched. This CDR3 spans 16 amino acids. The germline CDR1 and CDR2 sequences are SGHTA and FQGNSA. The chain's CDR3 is CASSLGLAGGFYEQFF. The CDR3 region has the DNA TGTGCCAGCAGCTTAGGGCTAGCGGGAGGTTTCTATGAGCAGTTCTTC.

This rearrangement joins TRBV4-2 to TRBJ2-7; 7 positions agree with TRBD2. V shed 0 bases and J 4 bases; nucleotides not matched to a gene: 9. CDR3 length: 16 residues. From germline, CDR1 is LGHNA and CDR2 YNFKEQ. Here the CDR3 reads CASSQEVGEGQYEQYF. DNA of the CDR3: TGTGCCAGCAGCCAAGAGGTAGGGGAGGGCCAATACGAGCAGTACTTC.

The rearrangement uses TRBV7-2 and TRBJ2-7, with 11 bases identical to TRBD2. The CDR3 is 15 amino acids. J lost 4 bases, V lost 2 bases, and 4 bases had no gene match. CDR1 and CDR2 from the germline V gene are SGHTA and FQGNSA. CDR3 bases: TGTGCCAGCAGCTTAACTAGCGGGAGAAGGTACGAGCAGTACTTC. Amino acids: CASSLTSGRRYEQYF.

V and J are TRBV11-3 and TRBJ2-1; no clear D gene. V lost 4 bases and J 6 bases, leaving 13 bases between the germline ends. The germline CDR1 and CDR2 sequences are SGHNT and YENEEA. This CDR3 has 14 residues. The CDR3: CASSSMSGLNEQFF. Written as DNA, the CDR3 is TGTGCCAGCAGCTCAATGAGTGGGCTCAATGAGCAGTTCTTC.

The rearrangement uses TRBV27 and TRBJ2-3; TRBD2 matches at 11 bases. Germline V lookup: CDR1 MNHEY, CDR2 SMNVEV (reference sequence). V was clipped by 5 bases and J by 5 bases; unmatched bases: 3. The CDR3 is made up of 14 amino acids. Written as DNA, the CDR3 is TGTGCCAGCAGTCACGGGACTAGCGGAGATACGCAGTATTTT. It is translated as CASSHGTSGDTQYF.

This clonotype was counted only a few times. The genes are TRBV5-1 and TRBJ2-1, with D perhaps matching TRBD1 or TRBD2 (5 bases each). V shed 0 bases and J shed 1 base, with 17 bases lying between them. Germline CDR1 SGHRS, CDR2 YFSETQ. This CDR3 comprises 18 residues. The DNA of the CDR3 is TGCGCCAGCAGCTTGGCCGGGCAGGGAGAGGGGTCCTACAATGAGCAGTTCTTC. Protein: CASSLAGQGEGSYNEQFF.

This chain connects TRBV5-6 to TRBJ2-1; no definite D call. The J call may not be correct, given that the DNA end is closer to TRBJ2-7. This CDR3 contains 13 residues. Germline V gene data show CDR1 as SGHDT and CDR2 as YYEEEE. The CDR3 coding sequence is TGTGCCAGCAGCTATGGGCAGGCCTACGAGCAGTACTTC. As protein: CASSYGQAYEQYF.

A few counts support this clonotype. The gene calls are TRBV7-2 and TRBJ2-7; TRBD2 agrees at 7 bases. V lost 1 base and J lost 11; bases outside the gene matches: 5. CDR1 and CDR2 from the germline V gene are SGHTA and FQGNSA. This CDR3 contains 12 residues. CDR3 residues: CASSLVAGEEYF. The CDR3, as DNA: TGTGCCAGCAGCTTAGTGGCGGGAGAAGAGTACTTC.

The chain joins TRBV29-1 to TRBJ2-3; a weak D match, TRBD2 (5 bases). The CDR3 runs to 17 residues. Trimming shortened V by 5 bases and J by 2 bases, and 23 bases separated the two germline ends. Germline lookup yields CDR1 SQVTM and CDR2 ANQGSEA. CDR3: CSVQKNRGGPTTDTQYF. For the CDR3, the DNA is TGCAGCGTTCAAAAGAATCGGGGTGGGCCTACCACAGATACGCAGTATTTT.

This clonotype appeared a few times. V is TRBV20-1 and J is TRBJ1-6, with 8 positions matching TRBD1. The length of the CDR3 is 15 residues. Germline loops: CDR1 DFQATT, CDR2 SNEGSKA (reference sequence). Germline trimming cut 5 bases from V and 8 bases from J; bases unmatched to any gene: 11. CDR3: CSAQSPDRADSPLHF. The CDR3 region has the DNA TGCAGTGCTCAGTCACCGGACAGGGCGGATTCACCCCTCCACTTT.

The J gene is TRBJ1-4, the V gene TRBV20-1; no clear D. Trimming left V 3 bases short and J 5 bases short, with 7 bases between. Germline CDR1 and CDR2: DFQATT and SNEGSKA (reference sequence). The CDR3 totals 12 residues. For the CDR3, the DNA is TGCAGTGCTAGGGGCAGAAATGAAAAACTGTTTTTT. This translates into CSARGRNEKLFF.

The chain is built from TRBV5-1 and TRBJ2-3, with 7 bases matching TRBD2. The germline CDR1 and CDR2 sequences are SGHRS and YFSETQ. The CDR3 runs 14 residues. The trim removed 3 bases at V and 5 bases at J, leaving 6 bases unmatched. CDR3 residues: CASSSLVAGDTQYF. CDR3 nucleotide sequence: TGCGCCAGCAGCTCACTGGTAGCGGGAGATACGCAGTATTTT.

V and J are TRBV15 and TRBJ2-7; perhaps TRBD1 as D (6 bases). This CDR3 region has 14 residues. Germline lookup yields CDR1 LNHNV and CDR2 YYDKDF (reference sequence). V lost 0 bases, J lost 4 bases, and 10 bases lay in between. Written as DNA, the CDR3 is TGTGCCACCAGCAGAGATATGGGGGCTTACGAGCAGTACTTC. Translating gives CATSRDMGAYEQYF.